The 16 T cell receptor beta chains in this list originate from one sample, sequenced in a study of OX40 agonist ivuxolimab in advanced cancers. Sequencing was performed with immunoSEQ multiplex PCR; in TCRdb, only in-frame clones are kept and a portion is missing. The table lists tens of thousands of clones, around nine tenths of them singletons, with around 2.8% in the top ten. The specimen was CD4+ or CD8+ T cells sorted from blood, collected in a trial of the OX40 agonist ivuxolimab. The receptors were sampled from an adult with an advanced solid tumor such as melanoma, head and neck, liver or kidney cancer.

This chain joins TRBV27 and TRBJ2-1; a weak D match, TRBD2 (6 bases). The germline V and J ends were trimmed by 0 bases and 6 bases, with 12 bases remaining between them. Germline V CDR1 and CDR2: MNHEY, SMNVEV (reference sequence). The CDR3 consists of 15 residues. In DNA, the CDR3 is TGTGCCAGCAGTTTATCTGGTGGGAGGCGCAATGAGCAGTTCTTC. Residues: CASSLSGGRRNEQFF.

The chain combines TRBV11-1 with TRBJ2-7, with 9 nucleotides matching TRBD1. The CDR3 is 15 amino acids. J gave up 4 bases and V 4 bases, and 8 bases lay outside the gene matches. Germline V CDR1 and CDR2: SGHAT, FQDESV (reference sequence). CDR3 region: CASSSRQGVGYEQYF. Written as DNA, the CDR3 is TGTGCCAGCAGCTCCCGACAGGGGGTCGGGTACGAGCAGTACTTC.

CDR3 sequence: CSAQTGFVYPEAFF. CDR3 sequence (DNA): TGCAGCGCTCAAACGGGTTTCGTTTATCCTGAAGCTTTCTTT. This sequence joins TRBV29-1 and TRBJ1-1; D is uncertain. The length of the CDR3 is 14 residues. V was trimmed by 7 bases and J by 6 bases, leaving 21 bases between them. Germline V gives CDR1 SQVTM, CDR2 ANQGSEA.

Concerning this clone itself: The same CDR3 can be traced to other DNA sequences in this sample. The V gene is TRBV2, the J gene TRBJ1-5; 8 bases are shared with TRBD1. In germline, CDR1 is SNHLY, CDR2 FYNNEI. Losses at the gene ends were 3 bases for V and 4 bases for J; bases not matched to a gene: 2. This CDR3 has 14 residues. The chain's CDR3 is CASSEWDRNQPQHF. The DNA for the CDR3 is TGTGCCAGCAGTGAGTGGGACAGGAATCAGCCCCAGCATTTT.

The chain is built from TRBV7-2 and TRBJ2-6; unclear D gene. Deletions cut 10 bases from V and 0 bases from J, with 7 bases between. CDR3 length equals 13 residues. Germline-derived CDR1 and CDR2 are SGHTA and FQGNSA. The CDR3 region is CATQSSGANVLTF. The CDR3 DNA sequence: TGTGCCACACAGAGCTCTGGGGCCAACGTCCTGACTTTC. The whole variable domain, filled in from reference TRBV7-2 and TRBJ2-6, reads GAGVSQSPSNKVTEKGKDVELRCDPISGHTALYWYRQSLGQGLEFLIYFQGNSAPDKSGLPSDRFSAERTGGSVSTLTIQRTQQEDSAVYLCATQSSGANVLTFGAGSRLTVL.

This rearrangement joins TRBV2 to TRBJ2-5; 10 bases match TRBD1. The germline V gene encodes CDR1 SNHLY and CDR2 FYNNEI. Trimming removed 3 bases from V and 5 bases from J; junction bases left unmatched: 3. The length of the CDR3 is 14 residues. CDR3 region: CASSDDRGRETQYF. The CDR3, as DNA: TGTGCCAGCAGTGACGACAGGGGGCGGGAGACCCAGTACTTC.

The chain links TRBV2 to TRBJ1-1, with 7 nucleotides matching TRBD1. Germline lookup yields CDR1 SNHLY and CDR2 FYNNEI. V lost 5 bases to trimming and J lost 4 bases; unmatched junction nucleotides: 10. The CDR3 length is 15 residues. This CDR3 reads CASSPPAGGSTEAFF. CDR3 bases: TGTGCCAGCAGTCCACCCGCAGGGGGTTCCACTGAAGCTTTCTTT.

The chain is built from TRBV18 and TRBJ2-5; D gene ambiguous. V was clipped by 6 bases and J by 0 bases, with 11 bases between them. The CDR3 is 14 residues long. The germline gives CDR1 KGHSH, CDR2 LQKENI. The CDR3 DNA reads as TGTGCCAGCTCCCCCCGCAGGAACCAAGAGACCCAGTACTTC. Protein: CASSPRRNQETQYF.

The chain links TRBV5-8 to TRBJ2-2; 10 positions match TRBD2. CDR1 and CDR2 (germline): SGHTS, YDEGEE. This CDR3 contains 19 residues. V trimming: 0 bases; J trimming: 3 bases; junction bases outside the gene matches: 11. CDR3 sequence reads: CASSLANSASGSHTGELFF. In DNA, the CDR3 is TGTGCCAGCAGCTTGGCCAATAGCGCTAGCGGGAGCCACACCGGGGAGCTGTTTTTT.

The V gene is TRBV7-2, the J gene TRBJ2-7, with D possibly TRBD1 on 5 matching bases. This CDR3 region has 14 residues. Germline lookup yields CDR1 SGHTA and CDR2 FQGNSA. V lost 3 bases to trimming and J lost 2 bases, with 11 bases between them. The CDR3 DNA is TGTGCCAGCAGCTTGGGGCTCGGCACCTACGAGCAGTACTTC. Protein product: CASSLGLGTYEQYF.

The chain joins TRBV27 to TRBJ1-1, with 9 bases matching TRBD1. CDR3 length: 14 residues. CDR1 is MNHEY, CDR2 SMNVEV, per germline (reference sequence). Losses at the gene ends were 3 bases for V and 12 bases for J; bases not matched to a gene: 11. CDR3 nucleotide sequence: TGTGCCAGCAGTTTTTGGACAGGGGATGGGGGGACTTTCTTT. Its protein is CASSFWTGDGGTFF.

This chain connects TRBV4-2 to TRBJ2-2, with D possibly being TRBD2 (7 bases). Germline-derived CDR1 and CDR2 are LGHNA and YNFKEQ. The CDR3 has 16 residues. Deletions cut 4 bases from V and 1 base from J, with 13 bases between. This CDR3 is CASSRKGGENTGELFF. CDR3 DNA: TGTGCCAGCAGCCGAAAGGGGGGGGAGAACACCGGGGAGCTGTTTTTT.

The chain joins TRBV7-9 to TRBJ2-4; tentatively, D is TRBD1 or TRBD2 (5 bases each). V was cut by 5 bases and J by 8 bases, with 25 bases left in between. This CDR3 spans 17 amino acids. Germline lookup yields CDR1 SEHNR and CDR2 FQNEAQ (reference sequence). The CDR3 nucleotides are TGTGCCAGCAGCCGGGGTCGCCTACAGGATCCGTCAGACATTCAGTACTTC. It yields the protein CASSRGRLQDPSDIQYF.

The CDR3 spells CASSIGLSEAFF. DNA for the CDR3: TGTGCCAGTAGTATTGGACTTTCTGAAGCTTTCTTT. This rearrangement joins TRBV19 to TRBJ1-1, with D unresolved. Trimming left V 3 bases short and J 6 bases short, with 8 bases between. This CDR3 has 12 amino acids. Germline lookup yields CDR1 LNHDA and CDR2 SQIVND (reference sequence). The variable domain in full, completed from reference TRBV19 and TRBJ1-1, reads DGGITQSPKYLFRKEGQNVTLSCEQNLNHDAMYWYRQDPGQGLRLIYYSQIVNDFQKGDIAEGYSVSREKKESFPLTVTSAQKNPTAFYLCASSIGLSEAFFGQGTRLTVV.

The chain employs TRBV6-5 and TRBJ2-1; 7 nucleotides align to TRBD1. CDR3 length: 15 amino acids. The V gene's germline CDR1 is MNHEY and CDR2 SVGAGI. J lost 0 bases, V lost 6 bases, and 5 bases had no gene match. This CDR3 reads CASSLGQSSYNEQFF. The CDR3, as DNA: TGTGCCAGCAGCCTGGGACAGAGCTCCTACAATGAGCAGTTCTTC.

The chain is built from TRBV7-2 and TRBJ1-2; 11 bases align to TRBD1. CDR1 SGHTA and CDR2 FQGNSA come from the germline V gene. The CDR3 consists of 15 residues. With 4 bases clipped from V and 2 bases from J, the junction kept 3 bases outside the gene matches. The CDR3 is CASSSRTGGNYGYTF. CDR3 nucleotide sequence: TGTGCCAGCAGCTCCAGGACAGGGGGCAACTATGGCTACACCTTC.